A selection of T cell receptor beta chains follows, all from one sample in a study of T cells expressing NK-cell markers. TCRdb reprocessed the 5' RACE reads and stores each CDR3 protein as one record, lacking DNA. This repertoire includes 400,000 to 500,000 distinct CDR3 sequences. Sequenced material: blood T cells: a sorted CD56 or NKG2C T cell subset, CD4+ or CD8+ T cells, or bulk PBMC T cells (not recorded which). The receptors were gathered from a woman aged 18-69 years in good health. Each CDR3 is given with its conserved first and last residue.

>TRBJ2-7|TRBV3-1
CASSQDRAARGEQYF
>TRBJ2-1|TRBV12-3/TRBV12-4
CASSYSGRAPFF
>TRBJ2-7|TRBV7-9
CASSLEGGRHEQYF
>TRBJ2-7|TRBV19
CASSFGYTGEQYF
>TRBJ2-5|TRBV4-3
CASSQGEGVRETQYF
>TRBJ2-4|TRBV11-2
CASSPGKKNIQYF
>TRBJ2-1|TRBV5-1
CASSLEGSLRGYEQFF
>TRBJ1-5|TRBV4-3
CASSQNRYQPQHF
>TRBJ2-1|TRBV6-2/TRBV6-3
CASSDPNTDNEQFF
>TRBJ2-3|TRBV20-1
CSARTGTITQYF
>TRBJ2-3|TRBV11-2
CASSLVAGTDTQYF
>TRBJ1-6|TRBV20-1
CSAPVGSPLHF
>TRBJ2-1|TRBV30
CAWGIPTTGVVDNEQFF
>TRBJ2-7|TRBV7-9
CASSLIPASDSTYEQYF
>TRBJ2-7|TRBV12-3/TRBV12-4
CASSNRLVGQYF
>TRBJ2-7|TRBV6-2/TRBV6-3
CASSPRDTTYEQYF
>TRBJ1-4|TRBV29-1
CSAMGIPNEKLFF
>TRBJ2-4|TRBV11-2
CASSLRTEQNIQYF
>TRBJ2-5|TRBV7-2
CASSTRTWEVDQYF
>TRBJ1-4|TRBV12-3/TRBV12-4
CASTDSSEKLFF
>TRBJ2-7|TRBV20-1
CSARARTNSYEQYF
>TRBJ1-2|TRBV29-1
CSVDLGIVHGYTF
>TRBJ2-2|TRBV2
CASLQVGAGELFF
>TRBJ2-6|TRBV18
CASSPTSTRVSGANVLTF